A single sample is the source of the 8 T cell receptor beta chains below, sequenced in a study of Ad26.COV2.S vaccination and SARS-CoV-2 variants. The treatment was: 19 received Ad26.COV2.S at low or high dose, single or two shots; several received placebo; per-sample allocation not given. On day 63 after the first injection, vaccine and placebo recipients gave samples. The method was immunoSEQ multiplex PCR; TCRdb's version includes in-frame clones alone and lacks a portion of them. Counted here are over 350,000 clones, about 85% occurring once; the ten biggest clones make up approximately 3.7%. The sample here was peripheral blood, taken in a trial of Ad26.COV2.S vaccine versus placebo. The receptor set was obtained from a person aged 18 to 65 who received the Ad26.COV2.S COVID-19 vaccine or a placebo.

The genes are TRBV7-9 and TRBJ1-6; D might be TRBD1 (5 bases). CDR1 is SEHNR and CDR2 is FQNEAQ in the germline V gene (reference sequence). The V gene lost 1 base and the J gene lost 10 bases, with 14 bases spanning the gap. The CDR3 consists of 15 residues. The CDR3 DNA is TGTGCCAGCAGCTTAGGGCAGGGAGTTAGCTCACCCCTCCACTTT. Its translation is CASSLGQGVSSPLHF.

This rearrangement joins TRBV19 to TRBJ2-2; TRBD1 matches at 7 bases. CDR1 is LNHDA and CDR2 is SQIVND in the germline V gene (reference sequence). With V trimmed by 6 bases and J by 2 bases, 9 bases remained unmatched. This CDR3 comprises 16 residues. CDR3 loop: CASSKTGTVNTGELFF. In DNA, the CDR3 is TGTGCCAGTAGCAAAACCGGGACAGTAAACACCGGGGAGCTGTTTTTT.

The CDR3 loop is CASSRGGTYEQYF. The CDR3 region has the DNA TGTGCCAGCAGCCGGGGGGGCACCTACGAGCAGTACTTC. J is TRBJ2-7 and V is TRBV7-9; 8 bases agree with TRBD2. CDR1 and CDR2 (germline): SEHNR, FQNEAQ (reference sequence). This CDR3 region has 13 residues. V lost 5 bases and J lost 2; bases outside the gene matches: 2.

The chain joins TRBV2 to TRBJ1-2, with TRBD1 identical over 9 bases. Germline-derived CDR1 and CDR2 are SNHLY and FYNNEI. The V gene end was trimmed by 8 bases and the J gene end by 8 bases; junction bases not matched to a gene: 12. The CDR3 is made up of 14 amino acids. CDR3 in amino acids: CASRGNRGPFGYTF. CDR3 coding DNA: TGTGCCAGCCGAGGGAACAGGGGGCCTTTCGGCTACACCTTC. The variable domain in full, completed from reference TRBV2 and TRBJ1-2, reads EPEVTQTPSHQVTQMGQEVILRCVPISNHLYFYWYRQILGQKVEFLVSFYNNEISEKSEIFDDQFSVERPDGSNFTLKIRSTKLEDSAMYFCASRGNRGPFGYTFGSGTRLTVV.

The genes are TRBV24-1 and TRBJ2-3; a possible D gene is TRBD2 (6 bases). Germline-derived CDR1 and CDR2 are KGHDR and SFDVKD. V was cut by 5 bases and J by 5 bases, with 10 bases left in between. The CDR3 sequence is 13 residues long. Here the CDR3 reads CATSAMGGDTQYF. CDR3 coding DNA: TGTGCCACCAGTGCCATGGGAGGAGATACGCAGTATTTT.

This chain joins TRBV10-3 and TRBJ2-2; 7 bases match TRBD2. The CDR3 consists of 16 residues. Germline lookup yields CDR1 ENHRY and CDR2 SYGVKD. The V gene end was trimmed by 2 bases and the J gene end by 3 bases; junction bases not matched to a gene: 6. The CDR3 sequence: CAISEEASGDTGELFF. CDR3 DNA: TGTGCCATCAGTGAGGAAGCTAGCGGTGACACCGGGGAGCTGTTTTTT.

The rearrangement uses TRBV4-1 and TRBJ2-5; a possible D gene is TRBD1 (5 bases). From germline, CDR1 is MGHRA and CDR2 YSYEKL. V lost 2 bases, J lost 2 bases, and 12 bases lay in between. The CDR3 is made up of 15 amino acids. This chain's CDR3 is CASSQLGQRQETQYF. The CDR3 nucleotides read TGCGCCAGCAGCCAATTGGGGCAGAGGCAAGAGACCCAGTACTTC.

The chain carries TRBV18 and TRBJ2-3; a weak D match, TRBD2 (5 bases). The CDR3 is 14 amino acids. Trimming took off 0 bases at V and 4 bases at J, with 8 bases between the two ends. Germline V gives CDR1 KGHSH, CDR2 LQKENI. The CDR3 region has the DNA TGTGCCAGCTCACCACCGTCCGGGGCAGATACGCAGTATTTT. Residues: CASSPPSGADTQYF. Full variable domain (outside the CDR3, taken from reference TRBV18 and TRBJ2-3): NAGVMQNPRHLVRRRGQEARLRCSPMKGHSHVYWYRQLPEEGLKFMVYLQKENIIDESGMPKERFSAEFPKEGPSILRIQQVVRGDSAAYFCASSPPSGADTQYFGPGTRLTVL.